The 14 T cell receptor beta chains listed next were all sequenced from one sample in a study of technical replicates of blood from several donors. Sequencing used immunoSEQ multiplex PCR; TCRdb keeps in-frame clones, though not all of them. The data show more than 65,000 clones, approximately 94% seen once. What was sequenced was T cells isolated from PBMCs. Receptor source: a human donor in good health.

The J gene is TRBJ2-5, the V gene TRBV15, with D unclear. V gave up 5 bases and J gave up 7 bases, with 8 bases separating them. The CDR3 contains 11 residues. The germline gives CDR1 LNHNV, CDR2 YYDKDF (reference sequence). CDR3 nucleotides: TGTGCCACCAGCGATAGAGGGACCCAGTACTTC. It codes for CATSDRGTQYF. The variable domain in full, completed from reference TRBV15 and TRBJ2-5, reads DAMVIQNPRYQVTQFGKPVTLSCSQTLNHNVMYWYQQKSSQAPKLLFHYYDKDFNNEADTPDNFQSRRPNTSFCFLDIRSPGLGDTAMYLCATSDRGTQYFGPGTRLLVL.

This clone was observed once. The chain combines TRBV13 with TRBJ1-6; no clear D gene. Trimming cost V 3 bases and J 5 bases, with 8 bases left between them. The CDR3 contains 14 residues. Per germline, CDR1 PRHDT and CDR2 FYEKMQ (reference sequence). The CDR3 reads CASSFRRDNSPLHF. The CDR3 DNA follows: TGTGCCAGCAGCTTTCGCCGAGATAATTCACCCCTCCACTTT.

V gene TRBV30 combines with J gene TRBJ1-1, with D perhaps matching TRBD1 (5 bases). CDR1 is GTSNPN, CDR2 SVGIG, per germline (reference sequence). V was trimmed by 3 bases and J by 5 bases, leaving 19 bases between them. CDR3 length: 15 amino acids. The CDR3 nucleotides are TGTGCCTGGAGCGACGACAGAGGCCGTCGGACTGAAGCTTTCTTT. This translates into CAWSDDRGRRTEAFF.

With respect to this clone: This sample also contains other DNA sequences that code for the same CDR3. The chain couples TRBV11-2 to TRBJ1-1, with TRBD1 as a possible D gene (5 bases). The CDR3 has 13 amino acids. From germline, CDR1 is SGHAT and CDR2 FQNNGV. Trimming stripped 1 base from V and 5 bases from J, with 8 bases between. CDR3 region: CASSLVGGTEAFF. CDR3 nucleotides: TGTGCCAGCAGCTTAGTCGGGGGAACTGAAGCTTTCTTT.

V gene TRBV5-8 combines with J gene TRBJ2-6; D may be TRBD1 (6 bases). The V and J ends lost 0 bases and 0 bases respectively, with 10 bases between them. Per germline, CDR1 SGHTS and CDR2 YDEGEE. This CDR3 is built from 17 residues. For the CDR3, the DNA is TGTGCCAGCAGCTTGGACAGGGTTACCTCTGGGGCCAACGTCCTGACTTTC. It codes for CASSLDRVTSGANVLTF.

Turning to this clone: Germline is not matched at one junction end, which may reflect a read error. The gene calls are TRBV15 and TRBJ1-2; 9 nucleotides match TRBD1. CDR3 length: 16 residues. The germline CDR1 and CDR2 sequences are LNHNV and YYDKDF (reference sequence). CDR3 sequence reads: CATSRDETGGVYGYTF. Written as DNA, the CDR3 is TGTGCCACCAGCCGAGACGAAACAGGGGGCGTTTATGGCTACACCTTC.

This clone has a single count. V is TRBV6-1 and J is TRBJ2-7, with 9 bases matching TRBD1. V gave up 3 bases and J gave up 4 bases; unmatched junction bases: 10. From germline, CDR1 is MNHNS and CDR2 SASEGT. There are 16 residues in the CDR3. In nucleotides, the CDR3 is TGTGCCAGCAGTGAGCTATTAGGACAGGGGTGGTACGAGCAGTACTTC. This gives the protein CASSELLGQGWYEQYF.

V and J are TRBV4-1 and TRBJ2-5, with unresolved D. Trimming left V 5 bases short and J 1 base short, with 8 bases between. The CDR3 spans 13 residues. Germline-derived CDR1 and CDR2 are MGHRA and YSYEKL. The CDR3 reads CASSGWAQETQYF. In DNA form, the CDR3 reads TGCGCCAGCAGCGGCTGGGCCCAAGAGACCCAGTACTTC.

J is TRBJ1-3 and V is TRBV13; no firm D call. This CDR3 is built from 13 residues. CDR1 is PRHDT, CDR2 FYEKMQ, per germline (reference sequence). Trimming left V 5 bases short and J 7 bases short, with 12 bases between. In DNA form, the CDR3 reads TGTGCCAGCAGCCCCTATCTAGGTAACACCATATATTTT. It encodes CASSPYLGNTIYF.

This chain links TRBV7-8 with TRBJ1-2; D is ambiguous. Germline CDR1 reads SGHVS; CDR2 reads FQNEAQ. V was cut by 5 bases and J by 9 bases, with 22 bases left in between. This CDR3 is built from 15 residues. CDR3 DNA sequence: TGTGCCAGCAGCGGCCGAGTGGCAGGAAGGCTAAGCTACACCTTC. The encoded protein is CASSGRVAGRLSYTF.

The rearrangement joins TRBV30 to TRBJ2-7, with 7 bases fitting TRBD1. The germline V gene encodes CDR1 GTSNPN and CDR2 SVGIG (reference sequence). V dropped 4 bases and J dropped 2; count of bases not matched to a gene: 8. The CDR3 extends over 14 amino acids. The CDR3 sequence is CAWTRGGTPYEQYF. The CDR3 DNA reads TGTGCCTGGACCCGAGGGGGCACCCCCTACGAGCAGTACTTC. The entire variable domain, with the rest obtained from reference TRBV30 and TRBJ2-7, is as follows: SQTIHQWPATLVQPVGSPLSLECTVEGTSNPNLYWYRQAAGRGLQLLFYSVGIGQISSEVPQNLSASRPQDRQFILSSKKLLLSDSGFYLCAWTRGGTPYEQYFGPGTRLTVT.

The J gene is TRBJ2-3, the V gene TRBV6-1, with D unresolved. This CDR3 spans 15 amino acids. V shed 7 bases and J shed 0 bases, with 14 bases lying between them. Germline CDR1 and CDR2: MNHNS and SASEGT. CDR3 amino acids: CASTRLRSSTDTQYF. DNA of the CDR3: TGTGCCAGCACCCGACTTAGATCTAGCACAGATACGCAGTATTTT.

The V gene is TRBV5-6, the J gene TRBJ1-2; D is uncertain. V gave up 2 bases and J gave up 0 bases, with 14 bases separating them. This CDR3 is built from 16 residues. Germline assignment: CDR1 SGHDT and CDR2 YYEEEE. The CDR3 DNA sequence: TGTGCCAGCAGCTTCTTCACGGACTACCCTAACTATGGCTACACCTTC. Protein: CASSFFTDYPNYGYTF.

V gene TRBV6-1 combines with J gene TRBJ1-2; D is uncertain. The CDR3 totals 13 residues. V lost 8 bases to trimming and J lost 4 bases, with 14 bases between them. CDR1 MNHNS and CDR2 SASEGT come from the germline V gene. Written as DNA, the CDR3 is TGTGCCAGCTATCCCCAGGCGGGCTATGGCTACACCTTC. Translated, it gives CASYPQAGYGYTF.